This T cell receptor beta chain is drawn from a study of blood T cell repertoires in COVID-19. This CDR3 region has 14 residues. V was trimmed by 0 bases and J by 5 bases, leaving 8 bases between them. CDR1 is SGHVS, CDR2 FQNEAQ, per germline. Source study methods: Amplification of reference gene primers was used by the study to estimate nucleated cell counts. Produced via immunoSEQ multiplex PCR; TCRdb's table is partial and in-frame only. The V and J calls and clone size were taken over from that table, and D and trimming were inferred from the DNA. Of 65,000 to 70,000 clones listed, more than 70% are singletons.

This chain connects TRBV7-8 to TRBJ1-5; D remains unclear. Sequencing was performed on peripheral blood. The sequence was collected from a human donor in a cohort sampled during active COVID-19. The CDR3 bases are TGTGCCAGCAGCTTAGCTCGGGAAGATCAGCCCCAGCATTTT. The encoded protein is CASSLAREDQPQHF.